Listed below are T cell receptor beta chains from one sample, sequenced in a study of breast tumors, draining lymph nodes, adjacent tissues. TCRdb fed the multiplex PCR reads into MiXCR, producing one record per CDR3 protein. The data hold some 150,000 distinct CDR3 sequences, with roughly a third observed a single time. The material sequenced was axillary lymph node tissue. All receptors come from a female donor with breast cancer. Some clones in this sample may be carry-over from other donors' samples. The CDR3 runs from the conserved cysteine through the conserved F or W. Fields, in order: D gene, clone size, V gene, J gene, CDR3 DNA, CDR3 protein. D genes are given only for firm matches. Clone sizes are given selectively: once, few, many, or a class where the clone is expanded.

>-|-|TRBV7-2|TRBJ2-7
TGTGCCAGCAGCTTATCAAGGGAGGTAATACACGAGCAGTACTTC
CASSLSREVIHEQYF
>-|-|TRBV9|TRBJ1-1
TGTGCCAGCAGCGTAGTGGAGTTGAACACTGAAGCTTTCTTT
CASSVVELNTEAFF
>-|many|TRBV4-1|TRBJ2-7
TGCGCCAGCAGCCTCGCAGGAATTACTGAGCAGTACTTC
CASSLAGITEQYF
>TRBD1|-|TRBV28|TRBJ1-2
TGTGCCAGCAGTGACCCCCGTCAGTTTGGGACAGGGAAAGGCTACACCTTC
CASSDPRQFGTGKGYTF
>-|few|TRBV7-8|TRBJ2-3
TGTGCCAGCAGCTTAGAATTCCCGGGACTCAAACCAGATACGCAGTATTTT
CASSLEFPGLKPDTQYF
>-|many|TRBV19|TRBJ1-3
TGTGCCAGTAGCCCACAGGGCGCTGTCTCTGGAAACACCATATATTTT
CASSPQGAVSGNTIYF
>-|few|TRBV9|TRBJ2-4
TGTGCCAGCAGCTCAAATCAGGGTAGTGACATTCAGTCCTTC
CASSSNQGSDIQSF
>-|-|TRBV15|TRBJ2-5
TGTGCCACCAGCAGAGACCCCGGCGAGACCCAGTACTTC
CATSRDPGETQYF
>-|many|TRBV30|TRBJ2-7
TGTGCCTGGAGAACCCTGGCGGGCTACGAGCAGTACTTC
CAWRTLAGYEQYF
>-|-|TRBV20-1|TRBJ2-1
-
CSATDTDGSYEQYFGPGNEQFF
>-|-|TRBV7-2|TRBJ1-5
TGTGCCAGCAGCTTATGGGGCGGCTCTTATAGCGATCAGCCCCAGCACTTT
CASSLWGGSYSDQPQHF